The 11 T cell receptor beta chains given below trace back to one sample, sequenced in a study of blood T cell repertoires in COVID-19. Produced via immunoSEQ multiplex PCR; TCRdb's table is partial and in-frame only. The sample lists 310,000 or so clones; 70% to 90% were seen once. The source material was peripheral blood. All receptors come from a man younger than 35 who had recovered from COVID-19.

The chain recombines TRBV21-1 with TRBJ2-2; the table names TRBD1, a call not compared with the DNA. TRBV21-1 is a pseudogene. The CDR3 covers 16 residues. In nucleotides, the CDR3 is TGTGCCAGCAGCAAAGGTGACAGGGATTATACCGGGGAGCTGTTTTTT. Translating gives CASSKGDRDYTGELFF.

This clone was observed a single time. The gene calls are TRBV19 and TRBJ2-3; 8 bases align to TRBD2. Germline CDR1 LNHDA, CDR2 SQIVND (reference sequence). V lost 3 bases and J lost 4; bases outside the gene matches: 6. This CDR3 spans 15 amino acids. The CDR3 DNA follows: TGTGCCAGTAGTATCTTCCAGCGGGAGTCAGATACGCAGTATTTT. Its protein is CASSIFQRESDTQYF.

The V gene is TRBV3-1 (or the pseudogene TRBV3-2), the J gene TRBJ2-1; 7 bases are shared with TRBD1. CDR3 size: 16 residues. CDR1 is LGHDT, CDR2 YNNKEL, per germline (reference sequence). Trimming removed 0 bases from V and 4 bases from J; junction bases left unmatched: 6. The DNA of the CDR3 is TGTGCCAGCAGCCAAGATCAGAGGGGGCCTTACAATGAGCAGTTCTTC. Translation gives CASSQDQRGPYNEQFF.

V and J are TRBV30 and TRBJ1-1; 7 bases are a match to TRBD1. V shed 8 bases and J 5 bases; nucleotides not matched to a gene: 14. Germline V CDR1 and CDR2: GTSNPN, SVGIG (reference sequence). The CDR3 is 14 amino acids. CDR3 bases: TGTGCCCTAGAGTGGGGACAGAGAACAACTGAAGCTTTCTTT. Protein product: CALEWGQRTTEAFF.

The chain couples TRBV7-9 to TRBJ2-1, with 7 bases that match TRBD2. CDR3 length: 13 residues. Per germline, CDR1 SEHNR and CDR2 FQNEAQ (reference sequence). With 7 bases clipped from V and 3 bases from J, the junction kept 3 bases outside the gene matches. CDR3 DNA sequence: TGTGCCAGCACAGGCGGGGGCTACAATGAGCAGTTCTTC. Amino acids: CASTGGGYNEQFF. The variable domain in full, with the rest retrieved from reference TRBV7-9 and TRBJ2-1, is DTGVSQNPRHKITKRGQNVTFRCDPISEHNRLYWYRQTLGQGPEFLTYFQNEAQLEKSRLLSDRFSAERPKGSFSTLEIQRTEQGDSAMYLCASTGGGYNEQFFGPGTRLTVL.

The chain links TRBV19 to TRBJ1-5, with TRBD1 matching 8 bases. From germline, CDR1 is LNHDA and CDR2 SQIVND (reference sequence). This CDR3 is 17 amino acids long. V dropped 7 bases and J dropped 3; count of bases not matched to a gene: 14. CDR3 sequence (DNA): TGTGCCAGTACCCCCGCGAGGACAGGGAGTCTCAATCAGCCCCAGCATTTT. Translating gives CASTPARTGSLNQPQHF.

The rearrangement links TRBV20-1 to TRBJ2-7; 9 bases are shared with TRBD1. The CDR3 contains 15 residues. The germline CDR1 and CDR2 sequences are DFQATT and SNEGSKA (reference sequence). The J segment lost 4 bases and the V segment lost 3 bases, leaving 10 bases of the junction unmatched. Written as DNA, the CDR3 is TGCAGTGCTAGTGGTGCGACAGGGGGACAATACGAGCAGTACTTC. It translates to CSASGATGGQYEQYF.

V and J are TRBV11-2 and TRBJ2-5, with 7 bases fitting TRBD1. Germline V gene data show CDR1 as SGHAT and CDR2 as FQNNGV. V shed 5 bases, J shed 1 base, and the junction held 4 bases outside the gene matches. The CDR3 loop spans 14 amino acids. The CDR3 nucleotides read TGTGCCAGCAGCCCTCGGACAGGCCAAGAGACCCAGTACTTC. Translated: CASSPRTGQETQYF.

This chain uses TRBV27 with TRBJ2-3; tentatively, D is TRBD2 (6 bases). With 0 bases removed from V and 10 bases from J, the gap between germline ends came to 14 bases. Germline CDR1 is MNHEY and CDR2 is SMNVEV (reference sequence). The CDR3 runs to 14 residues. For the CDR3, the DNA is TGTGCCAGCAGTTTATCCCGGGACTGGAGCCCGCAGTATTTT. Its protein product is CASSLSRDWSPQYF.

This chain connects TRBV5-4 to TRBJ2-6; the D gene is possibly TRBD1 (6 bases). The ends were cut back, 4 bases at V and 1 base at J, with 18 bases in the middle. The CDR3 sequence is 18 residues long. Germline V CDR1 and CDR2: SGHNT, YYREEE (reference sequence). CDR3 sequence reads: CASSRGHPGASGANVLTF. The CDR3 DNA sequence: TGTGCCAGCAGCAGGGGACACCCTGGCGCATCTGGGGCCAACGTCCTGACTTTC.

This chain uses TRBV11-2 with TRBJ2-7; TRBD1 matches at 7 bases. V lost 1 base to trimming and J lost 1 base; unmatched junction nucleotides: 1. The CDR3 consists of 14 residues. Germline assignment: CDR1 SGHAT and CDR2 FQNNGV. CDR3 sequence: CASSLGDSSYEQYF. CDR3 sequence (DNA): TGTGCCAGCAGCTTAGGGGACAGTTCCTACGAGCAGTACTTC.